This T cell receptor beta chain was identified in a study of cytomegalovirus exposure and HLA in healthy donors. Findings of the study overall: Later analysis demonstrated an association between a missense DCLRE1C variant and TCR beta V- and J-gene trimming.

Note on this clone: The target antigen is unknown.

Researchers ran the PCR with 60 Vbeta and 13 Jbeta primers. Libraries were prepared by immunoSEQ multiplex PCR; TCRdb keeps only in-frame clonotypes and omits some of them. The sample shows fewer than 130,000 clones, and about 0.59% sits with its ten largest clones. The germline gives CDR1 SGDLS, CDR2 YYNGEE. This CDR3 has 16 residues. V lost 2 bases and J lost 6; bases outside the gene matches: 10. The genes are TRBV9 and TRBJ1-4; 7 bases fit TRBD1. Sequencing was performed on PBMCs. The sequence was obtained from a man aged 50 or older in good health and CMV-seronegative. In DNA form, the CDR3 reads TGTGCCAGCAGCGTTGATCCGGGACAGCCGGATGAAAAACTGTTTTTT. It codes for CASSVDPGQPDEKLFF. The whole variable domain, filled in from reference TRBV9 and TRBJ1-4, reads DSGVTQTPKHLITATGQRVTLRCSPRSGDLSVYWYQQSLDQGLQFLIQYYNGEERAKGNILERFSAQQFPDLHSELNLSSLELGDSALYFCASSVDPGQPDEKLFFGSGTQLSVL.